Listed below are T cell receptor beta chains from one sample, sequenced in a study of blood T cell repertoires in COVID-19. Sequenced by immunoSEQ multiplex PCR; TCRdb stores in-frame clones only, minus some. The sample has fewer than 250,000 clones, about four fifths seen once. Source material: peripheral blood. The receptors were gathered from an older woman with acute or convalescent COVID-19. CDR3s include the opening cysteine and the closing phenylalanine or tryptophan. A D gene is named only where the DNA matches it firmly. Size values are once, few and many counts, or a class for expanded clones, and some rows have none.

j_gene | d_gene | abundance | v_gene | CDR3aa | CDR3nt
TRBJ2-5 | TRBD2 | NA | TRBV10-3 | CAHGTSGGARETQYF | TGTGCTCACGGGACTAGCGGGGGGGCAAGGGAGACCCAGTACTTC
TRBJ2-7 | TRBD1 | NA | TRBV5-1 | CASRPGQGPSYEQYF | TGCGCCAGCAGACCAGGACAGGGCCCATCCTACGAGCAGTACTTC
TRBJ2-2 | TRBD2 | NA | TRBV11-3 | CASSRRGDGELFF | TGTGCCAGCAGCCGACGGGGGGACGGGGAGCTGTTTTTT
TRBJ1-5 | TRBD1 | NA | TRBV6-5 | CASSRDREAQPQHF | TGTGCCAGCAGCCGGGACAGGGAGGCTCAGCCCCAGCATTTT
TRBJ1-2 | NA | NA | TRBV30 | CAWSLGPYGYTF | TGTGCCTGGAGTCTGGGCCCCTATGGCTACACCTTC
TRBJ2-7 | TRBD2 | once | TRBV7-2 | CASSFTSGGSYEQYF | TGTGCCAGCAGCTTTACTAGCGGGGGTTCCTACGAGCAGTACTTC
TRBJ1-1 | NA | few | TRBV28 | CASNQATIVAFF | TGTGCCAGCAATCAAGCGACTATTGTAGCTTTCTTT
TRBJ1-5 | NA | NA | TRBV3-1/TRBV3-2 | CASSQARVNQPQHF | TGTGCCAGCAGCCAAGCCAGGGTTAATCAGCCCCAGCATTTT
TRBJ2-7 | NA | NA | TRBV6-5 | CASSYTESSYEQYF | TGTGCCAGCAGTTACACAGAGTCCTCCTACGAGCAGTACTTC
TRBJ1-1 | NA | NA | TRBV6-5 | CASSSSGAFNTEAFF | TGTGCCAGCAGTTCTTCAGGGGCCTTTAACACTGAAGCTTTCTTT
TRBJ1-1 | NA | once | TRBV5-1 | CASSLDTTEAFF | TGCGCCAGCAGCTTGGACACCACTGAAGCTTTCTTT
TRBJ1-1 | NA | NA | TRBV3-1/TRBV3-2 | CASIQSGLNTEAFF | TGTGCCAGCATCCAATCAGGGCTGAACACTGAAGCTTTCTTT
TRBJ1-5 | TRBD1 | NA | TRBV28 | CASSSPTGGNQPQHF | TGTGCCAGCAGTTCTCCTACAGGGGGCAATCAGCCCCAGCATTTT
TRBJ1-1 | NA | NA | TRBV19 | CASSIDRFLNTEAFF | TGTGCCAGTAGTATAGATCGGTTCTTGAACACTGAAGCTTTCTTT
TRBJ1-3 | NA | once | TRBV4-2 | CASSQQGRGNTIYF | TGTGCCAGCAGCCAACAGGGGAGAGGAAACACCATATATTTT
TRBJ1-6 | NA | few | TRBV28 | CASSTPTGVSSPLHF | TGTGCCAGCAGCACCCCGACAGGAGTTAGTTCACCCCTCCACTTT
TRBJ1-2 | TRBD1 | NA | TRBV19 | CASSIKEGAYGYTF | TGTGCCAGTAGTATAAAGGAGGGGGCTTATGGCTACACCTTC
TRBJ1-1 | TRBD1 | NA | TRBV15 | CATSRDRGNTEAFF | TGTGCCACCAGCAGGGACAGGGGTAACACTGAAGCTTTCTTT
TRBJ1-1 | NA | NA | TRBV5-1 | CASSSGNTEAFF | TGCGCCAGCAGCTCGGGTAACACTGAAGCTTTCTTT
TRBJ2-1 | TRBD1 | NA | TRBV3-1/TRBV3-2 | CASSQGQGNYNEQFF | TGTGCCAGCAGCCAAGGACAGGGGAACTACAATGAGCAGTTCTTC
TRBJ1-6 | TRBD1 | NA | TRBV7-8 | CASSSYLTGRNSPLHF | TGTGCCAGCAGCTCTTATCTGACAGGGAGGAATTCACCCCTCCACTTT
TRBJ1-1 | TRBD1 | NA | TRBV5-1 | CASSFQGAGTEAFF | TGCGCCAGCAGCTTTCAGGGGGCCGGGACTGAAGCTTTCTTT
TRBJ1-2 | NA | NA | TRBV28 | CASRAGRHGYTF | TGTGCCAGCAGGGCAGGGAGGCATGGCTACACCTTC
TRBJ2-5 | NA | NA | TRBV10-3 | CAIRNQGLETQYF | TGTGCCATCAGGAACCAGGGGTTGGAGACCCAGTACTTC
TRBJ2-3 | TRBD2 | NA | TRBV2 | CASMRGGLTDTQYF | TGTGCCAGCATGCGGGGGGGGCTCACAGATACGCAGTATTTT
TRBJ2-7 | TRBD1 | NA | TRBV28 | CASSHRGDRGIYEQYF | TGTGCCAGCAGTCACCGGGGAGACAGGGGGATTTACGAGCAGTACTTC
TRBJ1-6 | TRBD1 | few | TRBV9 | CASSVSRQGTSPLHF | TGTGCCAGCAGCGTGTCCCGACAGGGAACTTCACCCCTCCACTTT
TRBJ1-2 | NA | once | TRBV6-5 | CASSRDTNYGYTF | TGTGCCAGCAGTAGGGACACTAACTATGGCTACACCTTC
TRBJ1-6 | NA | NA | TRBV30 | CAWRYRENRNYNSPLHF | TGTGCCTGGAGGTACAGGGAAAATAGGAACTATAATTCACCCCTCCACTTT
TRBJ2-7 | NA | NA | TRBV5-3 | CARSPRLLRGSSYEQYF | TGTGCCAGAAGCCCCCGACTTCTTCGGGGGAGCTCCTACGAGCAGTACTTC
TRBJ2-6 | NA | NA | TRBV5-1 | CASSLLPGSGANVLTF | TGCGCCAGCAGCTTGCTTCCGGGATCTGGGGCCAACGTCCTGACTTTC
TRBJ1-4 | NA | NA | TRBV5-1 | CASSLVPGSGEKLFF | TGCGCCAGCAGCTTGGTACCAGGGTCAGGGGAAAAACTGTTTTTT
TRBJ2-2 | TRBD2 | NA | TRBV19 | CASRTSGGPNTGELFF | TGTGCCAGTCGGACTAGCGGGGGTCCGAACACCGGGGAGCTGTTTTTT
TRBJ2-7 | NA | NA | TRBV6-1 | CASSEDEAFPREQYF | TGTGCCAGCAGTGAAGATGAGGCTTTCCCACGGGAGCAGTACTTC
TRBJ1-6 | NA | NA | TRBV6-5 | CASSAQGSYNSPLHF | TGTGCCAGCAGCGCACAGGGCTCCTATAATTCACCCCTCCACTTT
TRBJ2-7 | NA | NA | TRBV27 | CASSLSSSTGVPLYEQYF | TGTGCCAGCAGTTTATCCTCGTCTACGGGGGTTCCCCTCTACGAGCAGTACTTC
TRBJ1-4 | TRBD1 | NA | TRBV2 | CASSMGTGGEKLFF | TGTGCCAGCAGTATGGGGACAGGGGGTGAAAAACTGTTTTTT
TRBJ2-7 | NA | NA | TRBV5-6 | CASSLMTGSRGDEQYF | TGTGCCAGCAGCTTAATGACAGGTTCCCGTGGGGACGAGCAGTACTTC
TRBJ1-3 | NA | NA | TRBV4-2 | CASSQDRTAGNTIYF | TGTGCCAGCAGCCAAGACCGGACTGCAGGAAACACCATATATTTT
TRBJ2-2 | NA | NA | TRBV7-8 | CASSHRTFDTGELFF | TGTGCCAGCAGCCATAGGACATTCGACACCGGGGAGCTGTTTTTT
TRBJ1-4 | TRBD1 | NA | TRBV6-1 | CASSEVPGTGTEKLFF | TGTGCCAGCAGTGAAGTGCCCGGGACAGGGACTGAAAAACTGTTTTTT
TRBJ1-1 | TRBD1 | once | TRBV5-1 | CASSLQGGAEAFF | TGCGCCAGCAGCCTCCAGGGGGGAGCTGAAGCTTTCTTT
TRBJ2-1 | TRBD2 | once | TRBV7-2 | CASTTSGGLISGNEQFF | TGTGCCAGCACTACTAGCGGGGGGTTAATTTCGGGCAATGAGCAGTTCTTC
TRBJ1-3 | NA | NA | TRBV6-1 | CASSELRSGLGNTIYF | TGTGCCAGCAGTGAATTGAGATCGGGTCTCGGAAACACCATATATTTT
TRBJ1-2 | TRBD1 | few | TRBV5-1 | CASSMDRGSQGYTF | TGCGCCAGCAGCATGGACAGGGGAAGTCAGGGCTACACCTTC
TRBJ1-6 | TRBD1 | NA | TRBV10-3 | CAISESKTGNSPLHF | TGTGCCATCAGTGAGTCGAAGACAGGGAATTCACCCCTCCACTTT
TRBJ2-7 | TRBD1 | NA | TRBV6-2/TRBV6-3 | CASSYPIGWGQGFSYEQYF | TGTGCCAGCAGTTACCCAATCGGCTGGGGACAGGGGTTTTCCTACGAGCAGTACTTC
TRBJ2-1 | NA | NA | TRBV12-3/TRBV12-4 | CASILHGEGEQFF | TGTGCCAGCATCCTTCACGGCGAGGGTGAGCAGTTCTTC
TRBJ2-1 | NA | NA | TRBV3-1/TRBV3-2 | CASSQDFIASYNEQFF | TGTGCCAGCAGCCAAGATTTCATAGCCTCCTACAATGAGCAGTTCTTC
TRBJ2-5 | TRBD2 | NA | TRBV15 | CATSGTGTSRETQYF | TGTGCCACCAGCGGAACAGGGACTAGCAGGGAGACCCAGTACTTC
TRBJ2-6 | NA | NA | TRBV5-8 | CASSFRGPSSGANVLTF | TGTGCCAGCAGCTTCAGGGGCCCGTCCTCTGGGGCCAACGTCCTGACTTTC
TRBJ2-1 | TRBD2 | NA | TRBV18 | CASSPPQVAGALEQFF | TGTGCCAGCTCACCACCGCAGGTAGCGGGGGCCCTTGAGCAGTTCTTC
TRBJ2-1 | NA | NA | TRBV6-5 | CAGARTAYNEQFF | TGTGCCGGGGCGCGGACAGCCTACAATGAGCAGTTCTTC
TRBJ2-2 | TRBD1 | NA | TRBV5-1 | CASSFFTGVGTGELFF | TGCGCCAGCAGCTTCTTTACAGGGGTCGGCACCGGGGAGCTGTTTTTT
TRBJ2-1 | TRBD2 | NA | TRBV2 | CASTQDWGGYNEQFF | TGTGCCAGCACCCAAGACTGGGGGGGCTACAATGAGCAGTTCTTC
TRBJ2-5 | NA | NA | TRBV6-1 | CASSEPLETQYF | TGTGCCAGCAGTGAACCCCTAGAGACCCAGTACTTC
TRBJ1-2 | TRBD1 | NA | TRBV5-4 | CASSSGQGTGYGYTF | TGTGCCAGCAGCTCGGGACAGGGGACGGGCTATGGCTACACCTTC
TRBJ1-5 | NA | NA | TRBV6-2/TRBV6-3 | CASSWGGTQPQHF | TGTGCCAGCAGTTGGGGGGGCACTCAGCCCCAGCATTTT
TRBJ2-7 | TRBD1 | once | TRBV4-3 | CASSQRQGYEQYF | TGCGCCAGCAGCCAAAGACAGGGATACGAGCAGTACTTC